This record covers a single T cell receptor beta chain. The source of the sample is a study of blood T cell repertoires in COVID-19. Study-wide context: PBMCs, B-cell-depleted T cells, or T cells provided the cDNA or gDNA that made up the material.

This CDR3 comprises 13 residues. The germline CDR1 and CDR2 sequences are SGHTA and FQGTGA. Trimming left V 4 bases short and J 4 bases short, with 10 bases between. Generated by immunoSEQ multiplex PCR, the TCRdb table keeps only in-frame clones and is missing some. The sample holds more than 100,000 clones, roughly 90% seen once. The sequenced sample consisted of peripheral blood. This TCR came from an older man with active COVID-19. V gene TRBV7-3 combines with J gene TRBJ2-5; tentatively, D is TRBD1 (6 bases). The CDR3 loop is CASSSTGIETQYF. The CDR3 nucleotides read TGTGCCAGCAGCTCTACAGGGATAGAGACCCAGTACTTC.